The 12 T cell receptor beta chains presented below share a single source sample, sequenced in a study of blood T cell repertoires in COVID-19. Data came from immunoSEQ multiplex PCR; TCRdb stores just in-frame clones and leaves some out. This sample has around 99,000 clones, with roughly 80% found just once. What was sequenced was peripheral blood. These receptors were taken from a man aged 45 to 65 who had recovered from COVID-19.

The chain employs TRBV9 and TRBJ2-5; unclear D gene. V dropped 1 base and J dropped 1 base, with 17 bases sitting between them. The CDR3 is made up of 17 amino acids. The germline CDR1 and CDR2 sequences are SGDLS and YYNGEE. The CDR3 region has the DNA TGTGCCAGCAGCGTAAGCCCACTCAAGTTGCCCCAAGAGACCCAGTACTTC. Protein: CASSVSPLKLPQETQYF.

This chain joins TRBV5-1 and TRBJ1-1; D might be TRBD1 (5 bases). Trimming removed 4 bases at V and 7 bases at J, with 8 bases between. The CDR3 is made up of 11 amino acids. Germline V CDR1 and CDR2: SGHRS, YFSETQ. The CDR3 reads CASSPGNEAFF. The CDR3 DNA follows: TGCGCCAGCAGCCCAGGGAATGAAGCTTTCTTT.

V and J are TRBV9 and TRBJ2-1, with unresolved D. There are 12 residues in the CDR3. Trimming cost V 1 base and J 8 bases, with 7 bases left between them. Germline lookup yields CDR1 SGDLS and CDR2 YYNGEE. This CDR3 reads CASSVRFDEQFF. CDR3 DNA sequence: TGTGCCAGCAGCGTACGGTTCGATGAGCAGTTCTTC.

CDR3 region: CASSLLAGGNTGELFF. CDR3 in DNA: TGTGCCAGCAGCTTATTAGCGGGGGGGAACACCGGGGAGCTGTTTTTT. The rearrangement uses TRBV11-2 and TRBJ2-2; 10 bases align to TRBD2. The J segment lost 1 base and the V segment lost 2 bases, leaving 1 base of the junction unmatched. The CDR3 runs to 16 residues. In germline, CDR1 is SGHAT, CDR2 FQNNGV.

The chain carries TRBV2 and TRBJ1-5; D perhaps matches TRBD1 (5 bases). This CDR3 has 14 residues. Per the germline V gene, CDR1 is SNHLY and CDR2 is FYNNEI. Between the trimmed V and J ends, which lost 1 base and 4 bases, there was a span of 8 bases. In nucleotides, the CDR3 is TGTGCCAGCAGTGAAGTGGGGGGGAATCAGCCCCAGCATTTT. Its translation is CASSEVGGNQPQHF.

The V and J genes are TRBV9 and TRBJ2-5; the D gene is possibly TRBD2 (6 bases). Germline-derived CDR1 and CDR2 are SGDLS and YYNGEE. V dropped 4 bases and J dropped 5 bases, with 15 bases sitting between them. CDR3 size: 14 residues. The CDR3 coding sequence is TGTGCCAGCAGCTGGGGCAGGGCGGGGGAGACCCAGTACTTC. Protein sequence: CASSWGRAGETQYF.

For the CDR3, the DNA is TGTGCCAGCAGCACCAGTGACAGTTGGTATGGCTACACCTTC. Its translation is CASSTSDSWYGYTF. The genes are TRBV7-8 and TRBJ1-2; TRBD1 might be the D (5 bases). The germline V and J ends were trimmed by 5 bases and 5 bases, with 15 bases remaining between them. The CDR3 is made up of 14 amino acids. CDR1 SGHVS and CDR2 FQNEAQ come from the germline V gene.

There are a few counts of this clone. The J gene is TRBJ2-1, the V gene TRBV11-3, with TRBD2 matching over 8 bases. CDR1 is SGHNT, CDR2 YENEEA, per germline. The CDR3 length is 13 residues. The junction had 4 bases not matched to a gene; V was cut back by 3 bases and J by 9 bases. The DNA for the CDR3 is TGTGCCAGCAGCTTCGGACTAGCCGGTGAGCAGTTCTTC. This codes for CASSFGLAGEQFF. Combining the CDR3 with reference TRBV11-3 and TRBJ2-1 gives the whole variable domain EAGVVQSPRYKIIEKKQPVAFWCNPISGHNTLYWYLQNLGQGPELLIRYENEEAVDDSQLPKDRFSAERLKGVDSTLKIQPAELGDSAVYLCASSFGLAGEQFFGPGTRLTVL.

V gene TRBV7-2 combines with J gene TRBJ1-2; 7 positions match TRBD1. CDR3 length: 13 residues. Germline CDR1 SGHTA, CDR2 FQGNSA. Germline trimming cut 6 bases from V and 3 bases from J; bases unmatched to any gene: 4. The CDR3 sequence: CASSWDSYYGYTF. CDR3 DNA: TGTGCCAGCAGTTGGGACAGCTACTATGGCTACACCTTC.

This rearrangement joins TRBV5-4 to TRBJ2-5; D call uncertain. Germline V CDR1 and CDR2: SGHNT, YYREEE (reference sequence). The germline V and J ends were trimmed by 0 bases and 3 bases, with 6 bases remaining between them. The CDR3 consists of 13 residues. The CDR3 loop reads CASSLERKETQYF. The CDR3 DNA follows: TGTGCCAGCAGCTTGGAGAGGAAAGAGACCCAGTACTTC.

V gene TRBV5-1 combines with J gene TRBJ2-3; TRBD2 matches at 7 bases. V was pared by 0 bases and J by 5 bases, with 6 bases of the junction left unmatched. This CDR3 is 15 amino acids long. CDR1 is SGHRS, CDR2 YFSETQ, per germline. The CDR3 region is CASSLALGGEDTQYF. CDR3 in DNA: TGCGCCAGCAGCTTGGCGCTGGGAGGGGAAGATACGCAGTATTTT.

This clone was seen more than once but under ten times. J is TRBJ2-6 and V is TRBV7-2; 9 bases line up with TRBD1. This CDR3 is built from 16 residues. Germline V gives CDR1 SGHTA, CDR2 FQGNSA. J was trimmed by 3 bases and V by 5 bases; bases with no gene match: 5. CDR3 sequence: CASSTGTGIGANVLTF. CDR3 DNA sequence: TGTGCCAGCAGCACCGGGACAGGGATTGGGGCCAACGTCCTGACTTTC.